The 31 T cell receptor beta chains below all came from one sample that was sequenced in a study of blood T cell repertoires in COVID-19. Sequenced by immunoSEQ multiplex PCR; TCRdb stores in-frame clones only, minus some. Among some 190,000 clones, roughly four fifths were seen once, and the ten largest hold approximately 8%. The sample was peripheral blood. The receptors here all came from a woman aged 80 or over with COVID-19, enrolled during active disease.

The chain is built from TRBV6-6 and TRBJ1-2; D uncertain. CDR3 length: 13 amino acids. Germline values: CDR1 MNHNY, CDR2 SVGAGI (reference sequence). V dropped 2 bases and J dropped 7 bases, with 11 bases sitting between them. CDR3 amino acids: CASSYSSSGGYTF. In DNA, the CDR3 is TGTGCCAGCAGTTACAGCTCTAGTGGTGGCTACACCTTC.

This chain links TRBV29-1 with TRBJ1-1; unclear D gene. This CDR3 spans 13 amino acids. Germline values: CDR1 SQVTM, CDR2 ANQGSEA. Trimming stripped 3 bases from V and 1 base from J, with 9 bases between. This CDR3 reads CSVDPVSNTEAFF. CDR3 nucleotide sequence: TGCAGCGTTGATCCGGTTTCGAACACTGAAGCTTTCTTT.

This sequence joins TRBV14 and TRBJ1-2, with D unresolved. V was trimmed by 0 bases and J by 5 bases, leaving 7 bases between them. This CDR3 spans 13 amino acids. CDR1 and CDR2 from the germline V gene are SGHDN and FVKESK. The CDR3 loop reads CASSQDRIYGYTF. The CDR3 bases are TGTGCCAGCAGCCAAGACAGGATATATGGCTACACCTTC. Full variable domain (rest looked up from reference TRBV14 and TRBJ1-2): EAGVTQFPSHSVIEKGQTVTLRCDPISGHDNLYWYRRVMGKEIKFLLHFVKESKQDESGMPNNRFLAERTGGTYSTLKVQPAELEDSGVYFCASSQDRIYGYTFGSGTRLTVV.

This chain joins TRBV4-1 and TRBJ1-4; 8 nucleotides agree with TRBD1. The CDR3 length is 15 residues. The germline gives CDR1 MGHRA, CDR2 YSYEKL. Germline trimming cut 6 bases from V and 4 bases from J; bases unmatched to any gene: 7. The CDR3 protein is CASSLGQAGNEKLFF. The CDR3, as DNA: TGCGCCAGCAGTTTGGGACAGGCGGGTAATGAAAAACTGTTTTTT.

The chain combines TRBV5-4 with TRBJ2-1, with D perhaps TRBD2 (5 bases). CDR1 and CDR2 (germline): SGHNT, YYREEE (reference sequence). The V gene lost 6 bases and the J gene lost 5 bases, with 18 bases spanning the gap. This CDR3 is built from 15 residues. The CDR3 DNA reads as TGTGCCAGCACCCCTGGCGGGCCCGGCAACAATGAGCAGTTCTTC. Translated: CASTPGGPGNNEQFF.

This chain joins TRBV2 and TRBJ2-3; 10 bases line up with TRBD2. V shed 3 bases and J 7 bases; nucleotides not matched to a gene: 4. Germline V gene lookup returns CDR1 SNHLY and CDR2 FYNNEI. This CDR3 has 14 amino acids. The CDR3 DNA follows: TGTGCCAGCAGTGATTCTAGCGGGAGTAATACGCAGTATTTT. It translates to CASSDSSGSNTQYF.

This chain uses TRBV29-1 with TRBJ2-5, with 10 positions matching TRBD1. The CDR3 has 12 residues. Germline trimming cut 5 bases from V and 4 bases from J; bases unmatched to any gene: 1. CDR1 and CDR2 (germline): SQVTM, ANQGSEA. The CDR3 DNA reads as TGCAGCGTTCGACAGGGGGCAGAGACCCAGTACTTC. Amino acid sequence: CSVRQGAETQYF.

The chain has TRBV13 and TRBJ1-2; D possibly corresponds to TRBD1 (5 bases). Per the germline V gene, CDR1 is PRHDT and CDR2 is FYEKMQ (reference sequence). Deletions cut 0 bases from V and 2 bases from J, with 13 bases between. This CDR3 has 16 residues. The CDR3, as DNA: TGTGCCAGCAGCTTAGGCCTAAAGGGGCGGAACTATGGCTACACCTTC. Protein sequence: CASSLGLKGRNYGYTF.

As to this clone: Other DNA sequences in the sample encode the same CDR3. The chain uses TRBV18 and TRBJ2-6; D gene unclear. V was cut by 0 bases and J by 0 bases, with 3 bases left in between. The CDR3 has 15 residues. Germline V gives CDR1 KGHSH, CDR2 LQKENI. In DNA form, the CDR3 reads TGTGCCAGCTCACCACCCAGCTCTGGGGCCAACGTCCTGACTTTC. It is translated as CASSPPSSGANVLTF.

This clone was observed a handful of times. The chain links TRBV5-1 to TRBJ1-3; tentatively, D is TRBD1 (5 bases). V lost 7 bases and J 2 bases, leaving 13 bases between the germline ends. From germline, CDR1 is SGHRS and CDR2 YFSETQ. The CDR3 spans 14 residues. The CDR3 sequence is CASSTGTAGNTIYF. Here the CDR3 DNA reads TGCGCCAGCTCTACAGGAACGGCTGGAAACACCATATATTTT.

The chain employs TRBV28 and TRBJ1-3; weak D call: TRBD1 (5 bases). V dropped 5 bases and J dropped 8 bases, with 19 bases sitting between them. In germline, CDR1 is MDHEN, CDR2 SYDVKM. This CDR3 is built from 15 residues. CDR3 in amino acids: CASSPDPTRVHTIYF. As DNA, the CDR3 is TGTGCCAGCAGTCCGGACCCGACCAGGGTACACACCATATATTTT.

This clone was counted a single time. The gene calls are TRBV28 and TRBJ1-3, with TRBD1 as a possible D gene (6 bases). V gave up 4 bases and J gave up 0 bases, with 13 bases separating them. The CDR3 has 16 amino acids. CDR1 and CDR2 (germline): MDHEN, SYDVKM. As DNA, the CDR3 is TGTGCCAGCAGTTCCCCAGGGGTCCCCTCTGGAAACACCATATATTTT. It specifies CASSSPGVPSGNTIYF.

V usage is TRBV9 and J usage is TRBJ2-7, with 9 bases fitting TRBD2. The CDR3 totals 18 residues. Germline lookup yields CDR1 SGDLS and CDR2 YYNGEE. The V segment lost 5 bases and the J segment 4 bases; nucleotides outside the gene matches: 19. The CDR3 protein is CASSPQGLYLAGTYEQYF. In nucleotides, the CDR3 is TGTGCCAGCAGTCCCCAGGGCTTGTATCTAGCGGGAACGTACGAGCAGTACTTC.

CDR3 loop: CASSQQGSNEKLFF. The CDR3 nucleotides are TGTGCCAGCAGCCAACAGGGGTCTAATGAAAAACTGTTTTTT. This chain uses TRBV6-5 with TRBJ1-4; 7 positions match TRBD1. This CDR3 spans 14 amino acids. From germline, CDR1 is MNHEY and CDR2 SVGAGI. The V segment lost 6 bases and the J segment 3 bases; nucleotides outside the gene matches: 4.

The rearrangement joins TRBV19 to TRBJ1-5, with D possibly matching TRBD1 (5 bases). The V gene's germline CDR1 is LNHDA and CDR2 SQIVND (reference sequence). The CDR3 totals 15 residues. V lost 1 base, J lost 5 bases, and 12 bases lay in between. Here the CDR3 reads CASSIGGGSHQPQHF. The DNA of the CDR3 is TGTGCCAGTAGTATAGGGGGCGGGAGCCATCAGCCCCAGCATTTT.

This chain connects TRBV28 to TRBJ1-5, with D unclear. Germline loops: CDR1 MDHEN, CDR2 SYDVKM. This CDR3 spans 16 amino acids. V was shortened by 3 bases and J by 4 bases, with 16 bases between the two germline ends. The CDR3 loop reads CASSFKRQNPNQPQHF. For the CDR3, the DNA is TGTGCCAGCAGTTTTAAGCGGCAGAACCCTAATCAGCCCCAGCATTTT.

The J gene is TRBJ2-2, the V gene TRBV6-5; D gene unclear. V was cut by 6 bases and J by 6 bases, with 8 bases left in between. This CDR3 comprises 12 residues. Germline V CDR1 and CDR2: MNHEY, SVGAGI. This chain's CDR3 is CASRHSPGELFF. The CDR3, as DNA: TGTGCCAGCAGACATTCGCCCGGGGAGCTGTTTTTT.

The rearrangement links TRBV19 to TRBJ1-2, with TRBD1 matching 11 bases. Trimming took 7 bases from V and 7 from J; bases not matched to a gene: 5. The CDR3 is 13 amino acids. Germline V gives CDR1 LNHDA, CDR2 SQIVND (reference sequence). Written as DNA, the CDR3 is TGTGCCAGTATTGGGACAGGGGGTGGTGGCTACACCTTC. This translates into CASIGTGGGGYTF.

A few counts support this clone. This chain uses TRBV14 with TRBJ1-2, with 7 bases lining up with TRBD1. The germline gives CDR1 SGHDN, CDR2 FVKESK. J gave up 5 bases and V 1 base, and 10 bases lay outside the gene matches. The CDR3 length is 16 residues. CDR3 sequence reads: CASSQGSPRDSYGYTF. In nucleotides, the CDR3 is TGTGCCAGCAGCCAAGGTTCACCGAGGGACAGTTATGGCTACACCTTC. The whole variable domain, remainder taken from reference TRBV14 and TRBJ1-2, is EAGVTQFPSHSVIEKGQTVTLRCDPISGHDNLYWYRRVMGKEIKFLLHFVKESKQDESGMPNNRFLAERTGGTYSTLKVQPAELEDSGVYFCASSQGSPRDSYGYTFGSGTRLTVV.

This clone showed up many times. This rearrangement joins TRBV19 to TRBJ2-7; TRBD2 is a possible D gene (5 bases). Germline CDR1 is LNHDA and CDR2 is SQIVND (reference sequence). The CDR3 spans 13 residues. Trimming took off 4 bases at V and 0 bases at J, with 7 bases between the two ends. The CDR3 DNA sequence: TGTGCCAGTAGTACGGGGTACTCCTACGAGCAGTACTTC. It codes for CASSTGYSYEQYF.

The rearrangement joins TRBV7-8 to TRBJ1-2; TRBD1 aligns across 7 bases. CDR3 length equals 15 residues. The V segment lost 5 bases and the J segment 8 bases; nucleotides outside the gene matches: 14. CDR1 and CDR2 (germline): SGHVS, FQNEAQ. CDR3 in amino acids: CASSKNIQGIGGYTF. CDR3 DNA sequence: TGTGCCAGCAGCAAAAACATACAGGGGATCGGGGGCTACACCTTC.

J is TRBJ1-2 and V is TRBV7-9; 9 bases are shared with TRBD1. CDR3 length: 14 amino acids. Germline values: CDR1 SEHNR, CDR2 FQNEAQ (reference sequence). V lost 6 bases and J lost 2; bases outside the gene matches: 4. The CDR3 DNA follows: TGTGCCAGCAGACGGACAGGGGACAACTATGGCTACACCTTC. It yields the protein CASRRTGDNYGYTF.

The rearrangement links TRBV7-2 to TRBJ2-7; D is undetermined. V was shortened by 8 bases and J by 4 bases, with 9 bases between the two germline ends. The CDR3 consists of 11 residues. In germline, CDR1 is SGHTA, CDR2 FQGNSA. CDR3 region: CASGVLYEQYF. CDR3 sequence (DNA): TGTGCCAGCGGCGTACTATACGAGCAGTACTTC.

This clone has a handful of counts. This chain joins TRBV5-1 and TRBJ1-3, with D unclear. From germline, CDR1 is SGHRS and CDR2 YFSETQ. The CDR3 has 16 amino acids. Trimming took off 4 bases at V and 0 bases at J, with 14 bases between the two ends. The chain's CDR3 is CASSLSSASSGNTIYF. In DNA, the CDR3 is TGCGCCAGCAGCCTATCATCCGCTAGCTCTGGAAACACCATATATTTT.

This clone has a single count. The CDR3 DNA reads TGTGCCAGCAGCTTCGGGGGGGCCGGAGATACGCAGTATTTT. Amino acid sequence: CASSFGGAGDTQYF. The chain combines TRBV5-5 with TRBJ2-3, with 8 nucleotides matching TRBD2. The length of the CDR3 is 14 residues. The germline V gene has CDR1 SGHKS and CDR2 YYEKEE (reference sequence). The trim removed 2 bases at V and 5 bases at J, leaving 4 bases unmatched.

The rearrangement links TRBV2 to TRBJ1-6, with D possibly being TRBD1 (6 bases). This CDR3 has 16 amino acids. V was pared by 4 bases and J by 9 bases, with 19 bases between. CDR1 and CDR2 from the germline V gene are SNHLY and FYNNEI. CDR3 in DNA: TGTGCCAGCAGTGCCGCGGTAGGACAGACTGGTTCACCCCTCCACTTT. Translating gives CASSAAVGQTGSPLHF. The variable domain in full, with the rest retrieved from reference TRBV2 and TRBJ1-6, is EPEVTQTPSHQVTQMGQEVILRCVPISNHLYFYWYRQILGQKVEFLVSFYNNEISEKSEIFDDQFSVERPDGSNFTLKIRSTKLEDSAMYFCASSAAVGQTGSPLHFGNGTRLTVT.

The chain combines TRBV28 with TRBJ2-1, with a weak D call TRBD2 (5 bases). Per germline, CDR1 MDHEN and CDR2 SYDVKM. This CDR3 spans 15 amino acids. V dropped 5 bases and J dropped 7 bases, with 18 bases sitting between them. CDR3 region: CASSLQPLGENEQFF. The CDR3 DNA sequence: TGTGCCAGCAGTCTACAGCCTCTTGGGGAGAATGAGCAGTTCTTC.

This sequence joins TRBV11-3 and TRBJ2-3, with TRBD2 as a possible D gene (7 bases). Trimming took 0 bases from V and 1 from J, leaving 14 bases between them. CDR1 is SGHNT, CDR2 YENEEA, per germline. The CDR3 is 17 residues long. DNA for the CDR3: TGTGCCAGCAGCTTAGAAAGTCGGGGGGCGGGCACAGATACGCAGTATTTT. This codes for CASSLESRGAGTDTQYF.

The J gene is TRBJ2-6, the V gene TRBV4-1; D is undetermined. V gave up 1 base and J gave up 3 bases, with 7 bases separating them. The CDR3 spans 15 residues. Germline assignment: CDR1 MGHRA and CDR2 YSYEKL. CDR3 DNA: TGCGCCAGCAGCCAAGGAGCCTTTGGGGCCAACGTCCTGACTTTC. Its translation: CASSQGAFGANVLTF.

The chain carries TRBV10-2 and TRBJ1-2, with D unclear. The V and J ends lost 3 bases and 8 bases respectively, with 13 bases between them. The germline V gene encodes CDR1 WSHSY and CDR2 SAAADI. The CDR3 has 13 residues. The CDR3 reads CASSDSGIGGYTF. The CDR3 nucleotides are TGCGCCAGCAGTGATTCAGGTATCGGAGGCTACACCTTC.

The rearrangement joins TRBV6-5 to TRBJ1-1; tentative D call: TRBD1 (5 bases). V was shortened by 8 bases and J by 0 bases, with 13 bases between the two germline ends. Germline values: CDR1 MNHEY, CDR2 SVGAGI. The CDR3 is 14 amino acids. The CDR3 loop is CASVPGLLNTEAFF. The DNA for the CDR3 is TGTGCCAGCGTCCCAGGGCTTTTGAACACTGAAGCTTTCTTT.